The 15 T cell receptor beta chains below all came from one sample that was sequenced in a study of T cells in women clearing cervical HPV infection. TCRdb's copy holds only in-frame clones and misses some; the assay was immunoSEQ multiplex PCR. This sample's table has around 31,000 clones. The specimen sequenced was blood buffy coat. These receptors originate from a woman between 18 and 69 years old with a cervical HPV16 infection that either progressed to CIN3+ or cleared (not recorded which).

Details on this clone: The read terminates 3 residues ahead of where the CDR3 ends, so the germline J gene completes it. The chain carries TRBV2 and TRBJ1-2; no clear D gene. Deletions cut 3 bases from V and 7 bases from J, with 9 bases between. Per germline, CDR1 SNHLY and CDR2 FYNNEI. The CDR3 is 12 residues long. The sequenced CDR3 bases are TGTGCCAGCAGTGATTCCAGGCGTGGC. This encodes CASSDSRRG. The entire CDR3 is CASSDSRRGYTF.

With respect to this clone: The read comes to an end 3 residues before the CDR3 does, leaving the germline J gene to fill in the end. The chain employs TRBV2 and TRBJ1-1; perhaps TRBD1 as D (5 bases). This CDR3 has 13 residues. CDR1 is SNHLY, CDR2 FYNNEI, per germline. Trimming left V 6 bases short and J 4 bases short, with 12 bases between. CDR3 loop: CASSRVHSTEAFF. The part of the CDR3 DNA that was read is TGTGCCAGCAGCAGGGTCCATAGCACTGAA.

Comment on this clone: The CDR3 end lies 3 residues beyond the end of the read and is filled in from the germline J gene. V gene TRBV18 combines with J gene TRBJ2-1; D may be TRBD1 (6 bases). V lost 4 bases and J lost 4, with 8 bases in between. From germline, CDR1 is KGHSH and CDR2 LQKENI. The CDR3 contains 13 residues. CDR3 in amino acids: CASSLQGYNEQFF. The sequenced CDR3 bases are TGTGCCAGCTCACTACAGGGATACAATGAG.

Notes on this clone: The DNA ends 3 residues before the CDR3 does, and the rest of the CDR3 is filled in from the germline J gene. The chain is built from TRBV7-2 and TRBJ1-2; the D gene is possibly TRBD1 (6 bases). Germline assignment: CDR1 SGHTA and CDR2 FQGNSA. CDR3 length: 13 residues. The CDR3 loop is CASSLARDNDYTF. CDR3 DNA (partial): TGTGCCAGCAGCTTAGCGCGGGACAATGAC. Full variable domain (remainder filled in from reference TRBV7-2 and TRBJ1-2): GAGVSQSPSNKVTEKGKDVELRCDPISGHTALYWYRQSLGQGLEFLIYFQGNSAPDKSGLPSDRFSAERTGGSVSTLTIQRTQQEDSAVYLCASSLARDNDYTFGSGTRLTVV.

Details on this clone: The CDR3 end falls 3 residues outside the read, so it is completed with the germline J gene. The chain is built from TRBV20-1 and TRBJ1-4; 11 nucleotides match TRBD1. V trimming: 5 bases; J trimming: 4 bases; junction bases outside the gene matches: 6. Germline CDR1 DFQATT, CDR2 SNEGSKA (reference sequence). CDR3 length: 15 amino acids. CDR3: CSAADRGQSNEKLFF. The CDR3 bases that were read are TGCAGTGCTGCGGACAGGGGGCAGAGTAATGAAAAA.

Points on this clone: Read data end 3 residues before the CDR3 end; the end is taken from the germline J gene. V is TRBV18 and J is TRBJ2-7; D is perhaps TRBD2 (5 bases). The CDR3 spans 15 residues. Germline values: CDR1 KGHSH, CDR2 LQKENI. V was pared by 6 bases and J by 2 bases, with 17 bases between. CDR3 loop: CASSPRATTTYEQYF. The DNA read from the CDR3 is TGTGCCAGCTCGCCAAGGGCGACTACGACCTACGAG.

Comments on this clone: Read data end 3 residues before the CDR3 end; the end is taken from the germline J gene. This sequence joins TRBV11-1 and TRBJ1-2, with D unclear. The V and J ends lost 2 bases and 6 bases respectively, with 10 bases between them. Germline loops: CDR1 SGHAT, CDR2 FQDESV (reference sequence). The CDR3 has 13 residues. CDR3: CASSLQEADGYTF. The sequenced CDR3 bases are TGTGCCAGCAGCTTACAGGAGGCCGATGGC.

The CDR3 sequence: CASGGAGGMYEQYF. Partial CDR3 DNA: TGTGCCAGTGGGGGGGCAGGGGGCATGTACGAG. The chain carries TRBV2 and TRBJ2-7; D perhaps matches TRBD1 (8 bases). Read coverage stops 3 residues before the CDR3 terminus; the germline J gene supplies the remainder. Germline values: CDR1 SNHLY, CDR2 FYNNEI. This CDR3 is built from 14 residues. V lost 9 bases and J 4 bases, leaving 19 bases between the germline ends.

Note on this clone: The read ends 3 residues early relative to the CDR3; the germline J gene fills the gap. V is TRBV27 and J is TRBJ2-5, with D maybe TRBD1 (6 bases). V was cut by 3 bases and J by 4 bases, with 15 bases left in between. The CDR3 length is 15 residues. Germline V CDR1 and CDR2: MNHEY, SMNVEV (reference sequence). This CDR3 is CASSFTPDSRETQYF. CDR3 DNA, as far as it was read: TGTGCCAGCAGTTTCACCCCGGACAGTAGAGAGACC.

Regarding this clone: The junction differs from germline at one of its ends, possibly a read error. The CDR3 end lies 3 residues beyond the end of the read and is filled in from the germline J gene. The sample carries other DNA sequences with the same CDR3. This chain connects TRBV7-2 to TRBJ1-3, with 7 bases aligning to TRBD1. The CDR3 is made up of 14 amino acids. CDR1 SGHTA and CDR2 FQGNSA come from the germline V gene. The CDR3 bases that were read are TGTGCCAGCAGCCGGACAGGAGCTGGAAACACA. Its protein is CASSRTGAGNT. The CDR3 in its entirety is CASSRTGAGNTIYF.

As to this clone: The missing CDR3 end, 3 residues past where the read stops, is filled in from the germline J gene. The rearrangement uses TRBV18 and TRBJ1-2, with no clear D. Germline CDR1 KGHSH, CDR2 LQKENI. Between the trimmed V and J ends, which lost 3 bases and 1 base, there was a span of 12 bases. The CDR3 consists of 15 residues. The DNA read from the CDR3 is TGTGCCAGCTCACCGACTTCGAGATTTAACTATGGC. Amino acid sequence: CASSPTSRFNYG. In full, the CDR3 reads CASSPTSRFNYGYTF.

Note on this clone: The DNA ends 3 residues before the CDR3 does, and the rest of the CDR3 is filled in from the germline J gene. The V and J genes are TRBV6-1 and TRBJ1-3; D ambiguous. CDR3 length: 15 residues. Germline-derived CDR1 and CDR2 are MNHNS and SASEGT. V shed 2 bases and J shed 0 bases, with 8 bases lying between them. Partial CDR3 DNA: TGTGCCAGCAGTGAACGGGTCAGCTCTGGAAACACC. Protein sequence: CASSERVSSGNT. The CDR3 in full is CASSERVSSGNTIYF.

Concerning this clone: The read ends 3 residues shy of where the CDR3 ends; the end is completed using the germline J gene. The genes are TRBV20-1 and TRBJ2-7, with D perhaps matching TRBD2 (6 bases). The V gene lost 4 bases and the J gene lost 3 bases, with 13 bases spanning the gap. The length of the CDR3 is 13 residues. Germline loops: CDR1 DFQATT, CDR2 SNEGSKA (reference sequence). The CDR3 is CSATGETYYEQYF. The part of the CDR3 DNA that was read is TGCAGTGCTACGGGGGAGACTTACTACGAG.

Comments on this clone: The CDR3 goes on 3 residues after the read ends, and that part is filled in from the germline J gene. The rearrangement uses TRBV2 and TRBJ2-2; 11 bases are shared with TRBD1. CDR3 size: 15 residues. Germline V gene data show CDR1 as SNHLY and CDR2 as FYNNEI. The covered CDR3 bases are TGTGCCAGCAGCGAATGGGGGACAGGGGGTTCACCG. Translating gives CASSEWGTGGSP. The entire CDR3 sequence reads CASSEWGTGGSPLFF.

Regarding this clone: The DNA ends 3 residues before the CDR3 does, and the rest of the CDR3 is filled in from the germline J gene. The chain uses TRBV19 and TRBJ2-3; 7 nucleotides agree with TRBD1. CDR3 length: 18 residues. Germline-derived CDR1 and CDR2 are LNHDA and SQIVND (reference sequence). The CDR3 is CASSKGQVTGVSNQPQYF. CDR3 DNA, as far as it was read: TGTGCCAGTAGTAAAGGACAGGTTACCGGGGTTAGCAATCAGCCG.